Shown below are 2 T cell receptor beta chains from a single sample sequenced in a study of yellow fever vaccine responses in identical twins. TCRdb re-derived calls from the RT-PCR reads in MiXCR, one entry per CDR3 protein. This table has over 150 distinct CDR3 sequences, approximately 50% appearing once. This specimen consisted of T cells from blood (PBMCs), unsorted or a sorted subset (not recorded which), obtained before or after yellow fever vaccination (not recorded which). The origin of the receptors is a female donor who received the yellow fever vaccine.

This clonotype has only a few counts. This chain's CDR3 is CASSQAGTGGGEAFF. Written as DNA, the CDR3 is TGCGCCAGCAGCCAAGCCGGGACAGGGGGCGGCGAAGCTTTCTTT. The V and J genes are TRBV4-1 and TRBJ1-1, with 12 bases aligning to TRBD1. Germline CDR1 MGHRA, CDR2 YSYEKL. The CDR3 is made up of 15 amino acids. V lost 1 base and J lost 8; bases outside the gene matches: 5.

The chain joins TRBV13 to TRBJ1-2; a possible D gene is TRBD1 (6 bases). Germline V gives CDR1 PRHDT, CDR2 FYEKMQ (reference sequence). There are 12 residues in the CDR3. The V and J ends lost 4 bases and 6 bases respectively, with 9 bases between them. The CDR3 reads CASSWDTHGYTF. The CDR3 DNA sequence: TGTGCCAGCAGCTGGGACACCCATGGCTACACCTTC.